This TCR beta chain was found in a study of technical replicates of blood from a few donors. V shed 7 bases and J shed 0 bases, with 16 bases lying between them. Germline V gene data show CDR1 as LNHNV and CDR2 as YYDKDF (reference sequence). This CDR3 is built from 16 residues. Method: immunoSEQ multiplex PCR; TCRdb's copy keeps in-frame clones and lacks some. The table lists 75,000 to 95,000 clones, roughly 96% of them singletons. This clonotype was obtained from a human donor in good health. Sequencing was carried out using T cells isolated from PBMCs. The chain recombines TRBV15 with TRBJ2-1, with a possible D match to TRBD2 (5 bases). DNA for the CDR3: TGTGCCACCACCCCAAAAGAGGGATCCTCCTACAATGAGCAGTTCTTC. Encoded protein: CATTPKEGSSYNEQFF.